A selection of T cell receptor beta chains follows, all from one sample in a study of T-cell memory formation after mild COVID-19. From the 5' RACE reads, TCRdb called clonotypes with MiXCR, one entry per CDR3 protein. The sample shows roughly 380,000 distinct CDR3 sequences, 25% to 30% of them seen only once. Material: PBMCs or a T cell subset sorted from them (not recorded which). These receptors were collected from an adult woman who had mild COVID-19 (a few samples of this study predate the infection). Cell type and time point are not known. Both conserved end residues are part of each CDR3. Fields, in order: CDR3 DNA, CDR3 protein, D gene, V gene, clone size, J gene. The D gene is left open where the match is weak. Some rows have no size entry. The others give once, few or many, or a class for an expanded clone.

CDR3 DNA: TGTGCCAGCTCACCCAAGGGACCCCAAGAGACCCAGTACTTC; CDR3 protein: CASSPKGPQETQYF; D gene: NA; V gene: TRBV18; clone size: few; J gene: TRBJ2-5
CDR3 DNA: TGCGCCAGCAGCCAAGGGCTGGCGAAGACCCAGTACTTC; CDR3 protein: CASSQGLAKTQYF; D gene: NA; V gene: TRBV4-3; clone size: few; J gene: TRBJ2-5
CDR3 DNA: TGCGCCAGCAGCCTCGAGACTAACCCTTCGTACAATGAGCAGTTCTTC; CDR3 protein: CASSLETNPSYNEQFF; D gene: NA; V gene: TRBV4-1; clone size: NA; J gene: TRBJ2-1
CDR3 DNA: TGTGCCAGCACCCTTGGGGGGTACTACGAGCAGTACTTC; CDR3 protein: CASTLGGYYEQYF; D gene: NA; V gene: TRBV6-2/TRBV6-3; clone size: few; J gene: TRBJ2-7
CDR3 DNA: TGCGCCAGCAGCCAGTCCTTGGCGGGAGGTCACAATGAGCAGTTCTTC; CDR3 protein: CASSQSLAGGHNEQFF; D gene: TRBD2; V gene: TRBV4-3; clone size: NA; J gene: TRBJ2-1
CDR3 DNA: TGCAGTGCTAGTCCTGCCCACGGGACAGGGTCCACAGATACGCAGTATTTT; CDR3 protein: CSASPAHGTGSTDTQYF; D gene: TRBD1; V gene: TRBV20-1; clone size: NA; J gene: TRBJ2-3
CDR3 DNA: TGCGCCAGCAGCCCCTGGGCGGGAGGTTACAATGAGCAGTTCTTC; CDR3 protein: CASSPWAGGYNEQFF; D gene: TRBD2; V gene: TRBV4-1; clone size: few; J gene: TRBJ2-1
CDR3 DNA: TGTGCCAGCAGCCCCCACCTGGGGGGGATCCAATCACCCCTCCACTTT; CDR3 protein: CASSPHLGGIQSPLHF; D gene: NA; V gene: TRBV14; clone size: NA; J gene: TRBJ1-6
CDR3 DNA: TGTGCCAGCAGCGTGTTTAGCGGGGGGAGCTCCTACAATGAGCAGTTCTTC; CDR3 protein: CASSVFSGGSSYNEQFF; D gene: TRBD2; V gene: TRBV9; clone size: NA; J gene: TRBJ2-1
CDR3 DNA: TGCGCCAGCAGCCACGGGGTTGCCAACACTGAAGCTTTCTTT; CDR3 protein: CASSHGVANTEAFF; D gene: NA; V gene: TRBV4-1; clone size: NA; J gene: TRBJ1-1
CDR3 DNA: TGTGCCTGGGGGATCGAGACCCAGTACTTC; CDR3 protein: CAWGIETQYF; D gene: NA; V gene: TRBV30; clone size: once; J gene: TRBJ2-5
CDR3 DNA: TGTGCCAGCCTAGGACAGGGGAGCTCCTACAATGAGCAGTTCTTC; CDR3 protein: CASLGQGSSYNEQFF; D gene: TRBD1; V gene: TRBV7-8; clone size: NA; J gene: TRBJ2-1
CDR3 DNA: TGCAGTGCTAGAGTAGCCGGTGGAGATACGCAGTATTTT; CDR3 protein: CSARVAGGDTQYF; D gene: NA; V gene: TRBV20-1; clone size: NA; J gene: TRBJ2-3
CDR3 DNA: TGTGCCACCAGTGATCCCATGGGACAGGGGAAAGGAAATCAGCCCCAGCATTTT; CDR3 protein: CATSDPMGQGKGNQPQHF; D gene: TRBD1; V gene: TRBV24-1; clone size: NA; J gene: TRBJ1-5
CDR3 DNA: TGTGCCACCACTCCCCGACTAGCAGATGAGCAGTTCTTC; CDR3 protein: CATTPRLADEQFF; D gene: TRBD2; V gene: TRBV15; clone size: NA; J gene: TRBJ2-1
CDR3 DNA: TGTGCCAGCAGCCAATTGAGACGGCCTTACGAGCAGTACTTC; CDR3 protein: CASSQLRRPYEQYF; D gene: NA; V gene: TRBV16; clone size: NA; J gene: TRBJ2-7
CDR3 DNA: TGTGCCAGCAGTTTAACTCATCGCACAGATACGCAGTATTTT; CDR3 protein: CASSLTHRTDTQYF; D gene: NA; V gene: TRBV6-5; clone size: NA; J gene: TRBJ2-3
CDR3 DNA: TGCGCCAGCAGCCGCAGTCTCAGCCCTTTGGACGCTGAAGCTTTCTTT; CDR3 protein: CASSRSLSPLDAEAFF; D gene: NA; V gene: TRBV5-1; clone size: NA; J gene: TRBJ1-1
CDR3 DNA: TGTGCCAGCATGTTGTCTAGCGGGAGGGATCAAGAGACCCAGTACTTC; CDR3 protein: CASMLSSGRDQETQYF; D gene: TRBD2; V gene: TRBV9; clone size: few; J gene: TRBJ2-5
CDR3 DNA: TGCGCCAGCAGCCAAGGACACGATCTGGATGAGCAGTTCTTC; CDR3 protein: CASSQGHDLDEQFF; D gene: NA; V gene: TRBV4-1; clone size: NA; J gene: TRBJ2-1
CDR3 DNA: TGTGCCAGCAGCTTAGCGCGGCCAGAAGAGACCCAGTACTTC; CDR3 protein: CASSLARPEETQYF; D gene: NA; V gene: TRBV7-9; clone size: NA; J gene: TRBJ2-5
CDR3 DNA: TGTGCCAGCAGTGGGGGGGTCGGGGGCTCTGGGGCCAACGTCCTGACTTTC; CDR3 protein: CASSGGVGGSGANVLTF; D gene: NA; V gene: TRBV25-1; clone size: few; J gene: TRBJ2-6
CDR3 DNA: TGTGCCAGCAGCCAAGTTTATGCCGGTCTAGGAGGAGAGACCCAGTACTTC; CDR3 protein: CASSQVYAGLGGETQYF; D gene: NA; V gene: TRBV3-1; clone size: NA; J gene: TRBJ2-5
CDR3 DNA: TGTGCCAGCAGCAACTTGGATGAGCAGTTCTTC; CDR3 protein: CASSNLDEQFF; D gene: NA; V gene: TRBV3-1; clone size: few; J gene: TRBJ2-1
CDR3 DNA: TGTGCCAGCAGTCCCACACGCTCCTACAATGAGCAGTTCTTC; CDR3 protein: CASSPTRSYNEQFF; D gene: NA; V gene: TRBV2; clone size: NA; J gene: TRBJ2-1
CDR3 DNA: TGTGCCAGCAGCCCGTTCCCGGGACTAGCGTCAGAGGGAGTAGATACGCAGTATTTT; CDR3 protein: CASSPFPGLASEGVDTQYF; D gene: TRBD2; V gene: TRBV7-3; clone size: few; J gene: TRBJ2-3
CDR3 DNA: TGTGCCAGCAGCCACCACGGTACCTACGAGCAGTACTTC; CDR3 protein: CASSHHGTYEQYF; D gene: NA; V gene: TRBV3-1; clone size: many; J gene: TRBJ2-7
CDR3 DNA: TGTGCCAGCAGCTTAGTGGGGGGCGGGGATGGCTACACCTTC; CDR3 protein: CASSLVGGGDGYTF; D gene: NA; V gene: TRBV7-2; clone size: once; J gene: TRBJ1-2
CDR3 DNA: TGTGCCGGGGGACAGGACACCTCCTACAATGAGCAGTTCTTC; CDR3 protein: CAGGQDTSYNEQFF; D gene: TRBD1; V gene: TRBV6-1; clone size: NA; J gene: TRBJ2-1
CDR3 DNA: TGTGCCAGCAGGATTTGGACAGGGGACCCAAACTATGGCTACACCTTC; CDR3 protein: CASRIWTGDPNYGYTF; D gene: TRBD1; V gene: TRBV7-2; clone size: NA; J gene: TRBJ1-2
CDR3 DNA: TGTGCCAGCAGCTCCTACCGCTCCTACAATGAGCAGTTCTTC; CDR3 protein: CASSSYRSYNEQFF; D gene: NA; V gene: TRBV11-2; clone size: NA; J gene: TRBJ2-1
CDR3 DNA: TGTGCCAGCAGCTTTGACAGGGCTTTAGGCTACACCTTC; CDR3 protein: CASSFDRALGYTF; D gene: TRBD1; V gene: TRBV12-3/TRBV12-4; clone size: NA; J gene: TRBJ1-2
CDR3 DNA: TGTGCCAGCAGCGTAGACGGCGGCTACGAGCAGTACTTC; CDR3 protein: CASSVDGGYEQYF; D gene: NA; V gene: TRBV9; clone size: few; J gene: TRBJ2-7
CDR3 DNA: TGTGCCAGCAGAGATACTGGGTTCATCTCTGGAAACACCATATATTTT; CDR3 protein: CASRDTGFISGNTIYF; D gene: NA; V gene: TRBV2; clone size: few; J gene: TRBJ1-3
CDR3 DNA: TGTGCCAGCAGTTACGTGGGACAGGCTAATGGTGGTGAAGCTTTCTTT; CDR3 protein: CASSYVGQANGGEAFF; D gene: TRBD1; V gene: TRBV6-6; clone size: NA; J gene: TRBJ1-1
CDR3 DNA: TGTGCCAGCAGAATAACCGGGACAGGGTCTATCGGAAACACCATATATTTT; CDR3 protein: CASRITGTGSIGNTIYF; D gene: TRBD1; V gene: TRBV7-9; clone size: few; J gene: TRBJ1-3
CDR3 DNA: TGTGCCAGCAGACCGACAGCTAACTATGGCTACACCTTC; CDR3 protein: CASRPTANYGYTF; D gene: NA; V gene: TRBV12-3/TRBV12-4; clone size: NA; J gene: TRBJ1-2
CDR3 DNA: TGTGCCAGCAGTTACTCGAGGGATCTAGCTAAGTCCAAAAACATTCAGTACTTC; CDR3 protein: CASSYSRDLAKSKNIQYF; D gene: NA; V gene: TRBV6-5; clone size: few; J gene: TRBJ2-4
CDR3 DNA: TGTGCCAGCAGCCTGGGACCTCCCTACGAGCAGTACTTC; CDR3 protein: CASSLGPPYEQYF; D gene: NA; V gene: TRBV7-9; clone size: NA; J gene: TRBJ2-7
CDR3 DNA: TGTGCCAGCTCCCAGGACTTAGCAGATACGCAGTATTTT; CDR3 protein: CASSQDLADTQYF; D gene: NA; V gene: TRBV18; clone size: few; J gene: TRBJ2-3
CDR3 DNA: TGTGCCAGCAGCTCCCGGGTCGCAGGGGCTAAATACGAGCAGTACTTC; CDR3 protein: CASSSRVAGAKYEQYF; D gene: NA; V gene: TRBV5-6; clone size: NA; J gene: TRBJ2-7
CDR3 DNA: TGTGCCAGCAGCTTAGATTATTTTGGGGGGAACGCCGGGGAGCTGTTTTTT; CDR3 protein: CASSLDYFGGNAGELFF; D gene: NA; V gene: TRBV11-2; clone size: NA; J gene: TRBJ2-2
CDR3 DNA: TGTGCCAGCAGTTACTCCGACGGGGGGGAGACCCAGTACTTC; CDR3 protein: CASSYSDGGETQYF; D gene: TRBD2; V gene: TRBV6-5; clone size: NA; J gene: TRBJ2-5
CDR3 DNA: TGTGCCAGCAGCGTAGGCGGCAACTCTAACTATGGCTACACCTTC; CDR3 protein: CASSVGGNSNYGYTF; D gene: NA; V gene: TRBV9; clone size: once; J gene: TRBJ1-2
CDR3 DNA: TGTGCCAGCAGCTTTGGGGGGAACACTGAAGCTTTCTTT; CDR3 protein: CASSFGGNTEAFF; D gene: NA; V gene: TRBV12-3/TRBV12-4; clone size: many; J gene: TRBJ1-1
CDR3 DNA: TGTGCCAGCAGTTCTACAGGGGTTCGTCCGGCCGGGGAGCTGTTTTTT; CDR3 protein: CASSSTGVRPAGELFF; D gene: TRBD1; V gene: TRBV27; clone size: NA; J gene: TRBJ2-2
CDR3 DNA: TGTGCCAGCAGCCCCGGTTCCATGGGCTATGGCTACACCTTC; CDR3 protein: CASSPGSMGYGYTF; D gene: NA; V gene: TRBV11-3; clone size: NA; J gene: TRBJ1-2
CDR3 DNA: TGTGCCAGCAGCTTGGTGGGACCTGCTGGGCCCGAAGTGGTAGAGGCTTTCTTT; CDR3 protein: CASSLVGPAGPEVVEAFF; D gene: NA; V gene: TRBV5-4; clone size: NA; J gene: TRBJ1-1
CDR3 DNA: TGTGCCAGCAGTTTAGGTCCAGGCCCCTACGAGCAGTACTTC; CDR3 protein: CASSLGPGPYEQYF; D gene: NA; V gene: TRBV12-3/TRBV12-4; clone size: NA; J gene: TRBJ2-7
CDR3 DNA: TGTGCCAGCAGCACCACCGCGGATACGCAGTATTTT; CDR3 protein: CASSTTADTQYF; D gene: NA; V gene: TRBV7-2; clone size: few; J gene: TRBJ2-3
CDR3 DNA: TGTGCCAGCAGTGGGACAGGTCCCCCTGAGCAGTTCTTC; CDR3 protein: CASSGTGPPEQFF; D gene: TRBD1; V gene: TRBV7-8; clone size: NA; J gene: TRBJ2-1
CDR3 DNA: TGTGCCAGCAGCCCCTTTACTAGCGGCAATGAGCAGTTCTTC; CDR3 protein: CASSPFTSGNEQFF; D gene: TRBD2; V gene: TRBV7-6; clone size: few; J gene: TRBJ2-1
CDR3 DNA: TGTGCCAGCAGTCTCGGGACAGGGGGCGTTAGCAATGAGCAGTTCTTC; CDR3 protein: CASSLGTGGVSNEQFF; D gene: TRBD1; V gene: TRBV12-3/TRBV12-4; clone size: once; J gene: TRBJ2-1
CDR3 DNA: TGTGCCAGCAGGCAGGGGATGTATGGCTACACCTTC; CDR3 protein: CASRQGMYGYTF; D gene: NA; V gene: TRBV2; clone size: NA; J gene: TRBJ1-2
CDR3 DNA: TGTGCCTGGAGTTTAGGCGGGCGGACTGAAGCTTTCTTT; CDR3 protein: CAWSLGGRTEAFF; D gene: NA; V gene: TRBV30; clone size: once; J gene: TRBJ1-1